This passage covers 28 T cell receptor beta chains from one sample sequenced in a study of CD8+CD57+ T cells in acquired aplastic anemia (dated by TCRdb to the late 2010s). Sequencing relied on an Illumina HiSeq 2000. Genomic DNA was used as template for profiling of TCR beta VDJ combinations and CDR3 sequences. The raw public reads went through TCRdb reprocessing: fastp at Q25, MiXCR clone calling, in-frame beta chains kept. Records with the same CDR3 protein are collapsed into one entry carrying the most frequent genes and DNA. The sample table shows some 240,000 distinct CDR3 sequences, and roughly 35% are seen once. The biggest ten clones account for about 1.1% of the sample. Sequencing used sorted CD4+, CD8+, or CD8+CD57+ T cells (not recorded which) from PBMCs. The receptors were gathered from a human donor in good health, serving as a control.

In regard to this clonotype: The junction departs from the called germline gene at one end, perhaps through a read error. V is TRBV5-6 and J is TRBJ2-7; 8 bases are shared with TRBD1. Germline V CDR1 and CDR2: SGHDT, YYEEEE. The CDR3 loop spans 15 amino acids. The CDR3, as DNA: TGTGCCCGCAGCTTGGTGGAAAATACAGGGGGCGAGCAGTACTTC. Translation gives CARSLVENTGGEQYF.

Concerning this clonotype itself: A much more abundant neighbour one base away suggests this may be a read error. The chain uses TRBV6-1 and TRBJ2-7; 9 bases are a match to TRBD1. The germline CDR1 and CDR2 sequences are MNHNS and SASEGT. The CDR3 extends over 14 amino acids. The CDR3 DNA reads as TGTGCCAGCAGGAGGGGACAGGGAACCTACGAGCAGTGCTTC. It is translated as CASRRGQGTYEQCF.

The sample holds many counts of this clonotype. This rearrangement joins TRBV4-1 to TRBJ2-1, with 7 bases matching TRBD2. J was trimmed by 5 bases and V by 3 bases; bases with no gene match: 7. This CDR3 contains 15 residues. Germline loops: CDR1 MGHRA, CDR2 YSYEKL. CDR3 loop: CASSHPAAGNNEQFF. CDR3 DNA: TGCGCCAGCAGCCATCCAGCAGCGGGGAACAATGAGCAGTTCTTC.

At least ten counts were recorded for this clonotype. This sequence joins TRBV25-1 and TRBJ1-2; D call uncertain. Germline assignment: CDR1 MGHDK and CDR2 SYGVNS. V gave up 1 base and J gave up 8 bases, with 11 bases separating them. The CDR3 runs to 13 residues. The CDR3 protein is CASSESALEGYTF. The DNA of the CDR3 is TGTGCCAGCAGTGAATCCGCCCTAGAAGGCTACACCTTC.

V and J are TRBV18 and TRBJ2-5; no clear D gene. This CDR3 has 14 amino acids. The V gene lost 3 bases and the J gene lost 3 bases, with 11 bases spanning the gap. CDR1 KGHSH and CDR2 LQKENI come from the germline V gene. CDR3 region: CASSPPSRKETQYF. The DNA for the CDR3 is TGTGCCAGCTCACCCCCGAGTAGGAAAGAGACCCAGTACTTC.

This rearrangement joins TRBV5-6 to TRBJ1-2, with D perhaps matching TRBD1 (6 bases). V was shortened by 0 bases and J by 4 bases, with 16 bases between the two germline ends. CDR1 and CDR2 from the germline V gene are SGHDT and YYEEEE. The CDR3 is made up of 16 amino acids. CDR3 in amino acids: CASSLGGGGGPYGYTF. CDR3 nucleotides: TGTGCCAGCAGCTTGGGAGGCGGGGGCGGCCCCTATGGCTACACCTTC.

This clonotype has more than one count but fewer than ten. The CDR3 sequence: CASSRAVGGFGNTIYF. For the CDR3, the DNA is TGTGCCAGCAGCCGAGCGGTCGGGGGCTTTGGAAACACCATATATTTT. The gene calls are TRBV25-1 and TRBJ1-3; TRBD1 might be the D (6 bases). Trimming took off 6 bases at V and 3 bases at J, with 18 bases between the two ends. The CDR3 is 16 amino acids. CDR1 is MGHDK and CDR2 is SYGVNS in the germline V gene.

This clonotype has a count of ten or more. The J gene is TRBJ1-6, the V gene TRBV7-2; TRBD1 matches 7 bases. Per the germline V gene, CDR1 is SGHTA and CDR2 is FQGNSA. This CDR3 has 15 amino acids. Trimming removed 5 bases from V and 9 bases from J; junction bases left unmatched: 10. The CDR3 spells CASSPETGLGSPLHF. The CDR3 DNA follows: TGTGCCAGCAGCCCAGAGACAGGGTTGGGTTCACCCCTCCACTTT. Variable domain in full (rest from reference TRBV7-2 and TRBJ1-6): GAGVSQSPSNKVTEKGKDVELRCDPISGHTALYWYRQSLGQGLEFLIYFQGNSAPDKSGLPSDRFSAERTGGSVSTLTIQRTQQEDSAVYLCASSPETGLGSPLHFGNGTRLTVT.

The J gene is TRBJ1-1, the V gene TRBV2; D unresolved. The CDR3 length is 16 residues. V lost 5 bases to trimming and J lost 6 bases, with 22 bases between them. Germline CDR1 reads SNHLY; CDR2 reads FYNNEI. The CDR3 nucleotides are TGTGCCAGCAGTCCATTTGGACTCTCCTCGGGCGCTGAAGCTTTCTTT. This encodes CASSPFGLSSGAEAFF. The whole variable domain, remainder taken from reference TRBV2 and TRBJ1-1, is EPEVTQTPSHQVTQMGQEVILRCVPISNHLYFYWYRQILGQKVEFLVSFYNNEISEKSEIFDDQFSVERPDGSNFTLKIRSTKLEDSAMYFCASSPFGLSSGAEAFFGQGTRLTVV.

This clonotype was seen ten or more times. The chain joins TRBV20-1 to TRBJ2-3; TRBD2 matches at 11 bases. Unmatched junction bases numbered 10, after V lost 6 bases and J lost 5 bases. CDR1 and CDR2 (germline): DFQATT, SNEGSKA (reference sequence). This CDR3 has 15 amino acids. Here the CDR3 reads CSANTLAGGRDTQYF. In DNA form, the CDR3 reads TGCAGTGCCAATACTCTAGCGGGGGGAAGAGATACGCAGTATTTT.

This clonotype appeared many times. J is TRBJ1-1 and V is TRBV5-1, with D possibly being TRBD1 (5 bases). The CDR3 is 14 amino acids. The germline CDR1 and CDR2 sequences are SGHRS and YFSETQ. V was clipped by 4 bases and J by 10 bases, with 20 bases between them. The DNA for the CDR3 is TGCGCCAGCAGCCCAAATCCGGACACCCTCGGAGCTTTCTTT. Translating gives CASSPNPDTLGAFF.

Of note for this clonotype: A much more abundant neighbour one base away suggests this may be a read error. The chain couples TRBV5-6 to TRBJ2-7; no reliable D call. CDR1 is SGHDT, CDR2 YYEEEE, per germline. The CDR3 runs 15 residues. This CDR3 reads CASNLVGLGSYEQYF. For the CDR3, the DNA is TGTGCCAGCAACTTGGTCGGCCTCGGATCCTACGAGCAGTACTTC.

This chain connects TRBV24-1 to TRBJ2-1; 11 bases are shared with TRBD2. Germline V gives CDR1 KGHDR, CDR2 SFDVKD. CDR3 length equals 18 residues. Unmatched junction bases numbered 7, after V lost 4 bases and J lost 0 bases. The CDR3 DNA reads TGTGCCACCAGTGACACAGGGACTAGCGGAAGCTCCTACAATGAGCAGTTCTTC. It translates to CATSDTGTSGSSYNEQFF.

This clonotype was seen many times. This chain joins TRBV12-3 or TRBV12-4 and TRBJ2-7, with a possible D match to TRBD2 (7 bases). The CDR3 loop spans 14 amino acids. V lost 7 bases and J lost 6, with 19 bases in between. CDR3 DNA sequence: TGTGCCAGCAACAGGCAAGGGGGGGTCTCCGAGCAGTACTTC. This codes for CASNRQGGVSEQYF.

This clonotype was seen ten or more times. The chain uses TRBV5-1 and TRBJ1-1; D is uncertain. The germline V gene encodes CDR1 SGHRS and CDR2 YFSETQ. CDR3 length: 12 residues. Trimming took off 4 bases at V and 5 bases at J, with 9 bases between the two ends. The CDR3 here is CASSVDRTEAFF. The CDR3 DNA sequence: TGCGCCAGCAGCGTCGATCGTACTGAAGCTTTCTTT.

This clonotype was seen ten or more times. The rearrangement joins TRBV2 to TRBJ1-1; D may be TRBD1 (5 bases). Germline assignment: CDR1 SNHLY and CDR2 FYNNEI. This CDR3 is built from 12 residues. The V and J ends lost 4 bases and 3 bases respectively, with 6 bases between them. CDR3 protein: CASSGGYTEAFF. In DNA, the CDR3 is TGTGCCAGCAGTGGGGGGTACACTGAAGCTTTCTTT.

This clonotype turned up a few times. The chain links TRBV5-1 to TRBJ1-3; 9 positions agree with TRBD1. Germline CDR1 reads SGHRS; CDR2 reads YFSETQ. There are 19 residues in the CDR3. V shed 0 bases, J shed 4 bases, and the junction held 14 bases outside the gene matches. CDR3 DNA sequence: TGCGCCAGCAGCTTGGTCGTGACAGGGGGTGATGGACGAGGAAACACCATATATTTT. Translated, it gives CASSLVVTGGDGRGNTIYF.

The chain recombines TRBV6-1 with TRBJ1-1, with 7 bases fitting TRBD1. The CDR3 totals 14 residues. V shed 6 bases and J 1 base; nucleotides not matched to a gene: 5. Germline CDR1 and CDR2: MNHNS and SASEGT. DNA of the CDR3: TGTGCCAGCAGGCGAGACAGGGAGAACACTGAAGCTTTCTTT. Protein: CASRRDRENTEAFF.

About this clonotype: A much larger clone is a single base away; this may be a read error. V gene TRBV7-8 combines with J gene TRBJ1-5; no firm D call. The CDR3 is 15 residues long. Germline V CDR1 and CDR2: SGHVS, FQNEAQ. V lost 8 bases and J lost 1, with 15 bases in between. Written as DNA, the CDR3 is TGTGCCAGCGGGAAAATGGTAGGGAGCAATCAGCCCCAGCATTTT. Translating it yields CASGKMVGSNQPQHF. Supplemented by reference TRBV7-8 and TRBJ1-5, the full variable domain reads GAGVSQSPRYKVAKRGQDVALRCDPISGHVSLFWYQQALGQGPEFLTYFQNEAQLDKSGLPSDRFFAERPEGSVSTLKIQRTQQEDSAVYLCASGKMVGSNQPQHFGDGTRLSIL.

This clonotype occurred many times. The genes are TRBV2 and TRBJ1-2; 8 bases are shared with TRBD1. Germline V gives CDR1 SNHLY, CDR2 FYNNEI. Trimming took 5 bases from V and 6 from J; bases not matched to a gene: 5. The length of the CDR3 is 13 residues. The CDR3 DNA reads as TGTGCCAGCAGTTCAGGGGGCAGAGATGGCTACACCTTC. The encoded protein is CASSSGGRDGYTF.

CDR3 nucleotide sequence: TGTGCCAGCAGCCGAAGACAGGAGGGTGAGGAGACCCAGTACTTC. It specifies CASSRRQEGEETQYF. The genes are TRBV7-2 and TRBJ2-5, with D perhaps given as TRBD1 or TRBD2 (6 bases each). Trimming stripped 5 bases from V and 5 bases from J, with 18 bases between. Germline CDR1 is SGHTA and CDR2 is FQGNSA. The CDR3 has 15 residues.

The V call is TRBV10-3, the J call TRBJ2-4; 8 bases align to TRBD1. Trimming cost V 5 bases and J 6 bases; bases outside gene matches: 3. CDR1 and CDR2 from the germline V gene are ENHRY and SYGVKD. This CDR3 is built from 13 residues. CDR3 protein: CAISMGTGNIQYF. The CDR3 DNA sequence: TGTGCCATCAGTATGGGGACAGGAAACATTCAGTACTTC.

This clonotype appeared many times. The rearrangement links TRBV19 to TRBJ2-3, with D possibly being TRBD1 or TRBD2 (5 bases each). Germline V CDR1 and CDR2: LNHDA, SQIVND (reference sequence). Trimming stripped 10 bases from V and 5 bases from J, with 19 bases between. The CDR3 extends over 14 amino acids. This chain's CDR3 is CATSRDPGRDTQYF. The CDR3 DNA sequence: TGTGCCACCTCCCGGGACCCCGGTCGAGATACGCAGTATTTT. Full variable domain (missing parts from reference TRBV19 and TRBJ2-3): DGGITQSPKYLFRKEGQNVTLSCEQNLNHDAMYWYRQDPGQGLRLIYYSQIVNDFQKGDIAEGYSVSREKKESFPLTVTSAQKNPTAFYLCATSRDPGRDTQYFGPGTRLTVL.

Only a few counts were recorded for this clonotype. The chain has TRBV10-3 and TRBJ2-1; TRBD2 agrees at 12 bases. CDR3 length: 20 residues. Germline CDR1 reads ENHRY; CDR2 reads SYGVKD. J was trimmed by 6 bases and V by 7 bases; bases with no gene match: 22. The CDR3 DNA reads as TGTGCCATCATGTCAGGATGGGGGACTAGCGGGTTTCCGGGACCCAATGAGCAGTTCTTC. As protein: CAIMSGWGTSGFPGPNEQFF.

Comments on this clonotype: Given a much more abundant clone one base away, this may be a read error. The chain recombines TRBV20-1 with TRBJ2-3; D is uncertain. The CDR3 runs 13 residues. Germline V gene sequence: CDR1 DFQATT, CDR2 SNEGSKA (reference sequence). This CDR3 is CSARNGPSDTRYF. The DNA of the CDR3 is TGCAGTGCTAGAAACGGACCATCAGATACGCGGTATTTT.

The chain combines TRBV5-1 with TRBJ2-7; 8 bases are shared with TRBD1. This CDR3 contains 14 residues. Trimming took 2 bases from V and 3 from J; bases not matched to a gene: 4. The germline V gene has CDR1 SGHRS and CDR2 YFSETQ. CDR3 protein: CASSLGQGRYEQYF. DNA for the CDR3: TGCGCCAGCAGCTTAGGACAGGGCCGCTACGAGCAGTACTTC.

As for this clonotype: This may arise from a read error, as a much more abundant clone is one base away. This chain connects TRBV5-1 to TRBJ2-7; 7 bases are a match to TRBD2. The germline CDR1 and CDR2 sequences are SGHRS and YFSETQ. The CDR3 is 16 residues long. The CDR3 reads CASSLVTSAASHEQYF. DNA of the CDR3: TGCGCCAGCAGCTTGGTTACTAGCGCTGCCTCCCACGAGCAGTACTTC.

The chain recombines TRBV15 with TRBJ2-5; 12 positions match TRBD2. CDR3 length: 15 residues. Looked up from germline, CDR1 is LNHNV and CDR2 is YYDKDF (reference sequence). V was pared by 8 bases and J by 2 bases, with 6 bases of the junction left unmatched. The CDR3 is CATSHLAGGQETQYF. CDR3 sequence (DNA): TGTGCCACCTCACATCTAGCGGGAGGGCAAGAGACCCAGTACTTC. The full variable domain, its missing parts supplied by reference TRBV15 and TRBJ2-5, is DAMVIQNPRYQVTQFGKPVTLSCSQTLNHNVMYWYQQKSSQAPKLLFHYYDKDFNNEADTPDNFQSRRPNTSFCFLDIRSPGLGDTAMYLCATSHLAGGQETQYFGPGTRLLVL.